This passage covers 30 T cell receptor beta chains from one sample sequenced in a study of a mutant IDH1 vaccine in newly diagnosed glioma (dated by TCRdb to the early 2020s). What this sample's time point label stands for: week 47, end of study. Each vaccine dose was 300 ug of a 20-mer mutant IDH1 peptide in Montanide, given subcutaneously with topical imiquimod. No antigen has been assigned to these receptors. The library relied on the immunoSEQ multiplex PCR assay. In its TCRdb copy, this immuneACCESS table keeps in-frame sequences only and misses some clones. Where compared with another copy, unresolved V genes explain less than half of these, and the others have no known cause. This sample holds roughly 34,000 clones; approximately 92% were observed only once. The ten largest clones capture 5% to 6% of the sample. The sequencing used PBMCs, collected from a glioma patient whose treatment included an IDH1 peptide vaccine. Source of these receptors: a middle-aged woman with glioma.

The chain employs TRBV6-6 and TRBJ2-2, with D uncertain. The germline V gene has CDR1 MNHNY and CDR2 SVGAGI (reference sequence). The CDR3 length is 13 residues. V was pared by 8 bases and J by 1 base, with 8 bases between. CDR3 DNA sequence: TGTGCCAGCGGGCAGCAGAACACCGGGGAGCTGTTTTTT. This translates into CASGQQNTGELFF.

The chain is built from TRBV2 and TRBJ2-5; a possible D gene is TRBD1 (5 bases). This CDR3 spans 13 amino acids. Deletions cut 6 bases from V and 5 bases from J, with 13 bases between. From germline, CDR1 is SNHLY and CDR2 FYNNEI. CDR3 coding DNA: TGTGCCAGCAGATTTATGGCAGGGGAGACCCAGTACTTC. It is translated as CASRFMAGETQYF.

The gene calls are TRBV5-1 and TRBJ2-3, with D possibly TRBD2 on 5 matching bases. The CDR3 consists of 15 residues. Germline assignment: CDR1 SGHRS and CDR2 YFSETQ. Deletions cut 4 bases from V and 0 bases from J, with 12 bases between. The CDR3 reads CASSPGGASTDTQYF. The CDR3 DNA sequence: TGCGCCAGCAGCCCCGGAGGCGCGAGCACAGATACGCAGTATTTT.

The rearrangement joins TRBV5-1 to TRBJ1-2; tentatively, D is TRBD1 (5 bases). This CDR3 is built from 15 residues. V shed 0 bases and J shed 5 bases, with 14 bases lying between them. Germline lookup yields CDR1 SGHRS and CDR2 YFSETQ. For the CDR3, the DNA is TGCGCCAGCAGCTTGGCATCAGGGACGGGATATGGCTACACCTTC. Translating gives CASSLASGTGYGYTF.

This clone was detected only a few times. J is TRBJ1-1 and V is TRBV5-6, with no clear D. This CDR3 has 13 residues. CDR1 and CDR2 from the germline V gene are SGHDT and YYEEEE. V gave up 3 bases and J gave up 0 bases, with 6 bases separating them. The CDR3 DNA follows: TGTGCCAGCAGCTCTTCACTGAACACTGAAGCTTTCTTT. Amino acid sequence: CASSSSLNTEAFF.

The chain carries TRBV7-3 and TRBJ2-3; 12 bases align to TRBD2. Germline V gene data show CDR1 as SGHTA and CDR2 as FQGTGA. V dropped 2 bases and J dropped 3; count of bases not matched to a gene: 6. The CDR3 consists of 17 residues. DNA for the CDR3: TGTGCCAGCAGCTTAGGAAAGACTAGCGGGAGAACAGATACGCAGTATTTT. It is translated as CASSLGKTSGRTDTQYF.

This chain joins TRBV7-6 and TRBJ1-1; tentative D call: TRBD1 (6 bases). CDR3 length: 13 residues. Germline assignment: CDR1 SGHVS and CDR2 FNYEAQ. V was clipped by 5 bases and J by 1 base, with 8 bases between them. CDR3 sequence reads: CASSIQGNTEAFF. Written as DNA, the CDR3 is TGTGCCAGCAGCATACAGGGGAACACTGAAGCTTTCTTT.

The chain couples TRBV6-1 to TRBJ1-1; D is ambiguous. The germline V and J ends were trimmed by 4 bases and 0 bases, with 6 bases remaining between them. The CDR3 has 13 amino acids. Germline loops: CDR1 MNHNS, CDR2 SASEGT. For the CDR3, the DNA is TGTGCCAGCAGTGGGACGGTGAACACTGAAGCTTTCTTT. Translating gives CASSGTVNTEAFF.

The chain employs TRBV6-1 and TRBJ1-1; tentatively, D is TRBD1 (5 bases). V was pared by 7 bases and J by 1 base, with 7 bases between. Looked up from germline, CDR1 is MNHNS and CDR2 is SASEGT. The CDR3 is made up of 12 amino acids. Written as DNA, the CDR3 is TGTGCCAGCATGGGGGGGAACACTGAAGCTTTCTTT. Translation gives CASMGGNTEAFF.

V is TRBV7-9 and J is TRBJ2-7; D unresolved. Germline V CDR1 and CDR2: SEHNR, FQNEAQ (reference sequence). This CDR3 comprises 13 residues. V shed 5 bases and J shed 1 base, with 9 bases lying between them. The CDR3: CASSPPGSYEQYF. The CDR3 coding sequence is TGTGCCAGCAGCCCTCCCGGGTCCTACGAGCAGTACTTC.

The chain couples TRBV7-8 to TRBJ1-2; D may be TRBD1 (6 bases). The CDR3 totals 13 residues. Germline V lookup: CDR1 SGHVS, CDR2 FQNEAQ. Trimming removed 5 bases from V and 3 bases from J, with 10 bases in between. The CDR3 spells CASSARTDYGYTF. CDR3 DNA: TGTGCCAGCAGCGCCAGGACAGACTATGGCTACACCTTC.

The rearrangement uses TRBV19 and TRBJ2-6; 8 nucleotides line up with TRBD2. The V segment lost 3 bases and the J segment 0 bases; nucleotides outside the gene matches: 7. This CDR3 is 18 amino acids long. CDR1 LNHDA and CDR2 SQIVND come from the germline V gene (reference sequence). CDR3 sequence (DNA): TGTGCCAGTAGTATCGGTGGTAGCGGGGACTCTGGGGCCAACGTCCTGACTTTC. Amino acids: CASSIGGSGDSGANVLTF.

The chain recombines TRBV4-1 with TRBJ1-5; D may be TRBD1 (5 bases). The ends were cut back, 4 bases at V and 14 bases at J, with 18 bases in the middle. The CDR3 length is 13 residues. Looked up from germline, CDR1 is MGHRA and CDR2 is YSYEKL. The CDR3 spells CASSLDLGDGKHF. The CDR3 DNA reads TGCGCCAGCAGCCTTGATTTGGGGGACGGGAAGCATTTT.

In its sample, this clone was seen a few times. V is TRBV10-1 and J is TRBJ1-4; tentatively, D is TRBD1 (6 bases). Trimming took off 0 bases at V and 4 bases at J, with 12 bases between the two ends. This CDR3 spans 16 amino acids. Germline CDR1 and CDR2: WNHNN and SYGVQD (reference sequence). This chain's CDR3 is CASSESSRGFNEKLFF. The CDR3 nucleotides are TGCGCCAGCAGTGAGTCAAGCAGGGGATTTAATGAAAAACTGTTTTTT.

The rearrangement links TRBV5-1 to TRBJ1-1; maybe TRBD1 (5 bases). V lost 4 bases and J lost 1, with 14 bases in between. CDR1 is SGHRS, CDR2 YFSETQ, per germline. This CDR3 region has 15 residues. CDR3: CASSPVGGPNTEAFF. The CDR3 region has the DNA TGCGCCAGCAGCCCCGTGGGGGGTCCGAACACTGAAGCTTTCTTT. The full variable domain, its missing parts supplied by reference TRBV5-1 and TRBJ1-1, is KAGVTQTPRYLIKTRGQQVTLSCSPISGHRSVSWYQQTPGQGLQFLFEYFSETQRNKGNFPGRFSGRQFSNSRSEMNVSTLELGDSALYLCASSPVGGPNTEAFFGQGTRLTVV.

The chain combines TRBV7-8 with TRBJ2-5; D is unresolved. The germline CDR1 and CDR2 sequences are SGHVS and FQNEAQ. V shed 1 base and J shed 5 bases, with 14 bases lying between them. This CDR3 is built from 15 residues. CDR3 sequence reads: CASSLGLQPGETQYF. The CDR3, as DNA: TGTGCCAGCAGCTTAGGATTACAGCCCGGTGAGACCCAGTACTTC.

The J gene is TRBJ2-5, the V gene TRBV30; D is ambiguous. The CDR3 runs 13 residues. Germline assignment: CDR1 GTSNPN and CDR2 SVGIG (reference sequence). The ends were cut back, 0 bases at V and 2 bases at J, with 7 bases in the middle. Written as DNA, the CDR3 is TGTGCCTGGAGTGTACAAGTACAAGAGACCCAGTACTTC. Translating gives CAWSVQVQETQYF.

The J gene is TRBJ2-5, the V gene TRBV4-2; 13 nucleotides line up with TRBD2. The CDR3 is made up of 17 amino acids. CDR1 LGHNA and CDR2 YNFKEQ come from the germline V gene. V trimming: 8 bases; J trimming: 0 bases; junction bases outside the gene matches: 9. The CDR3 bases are TGTGCCAGCTCCCCGACTAGCGGGGGGCCGTACCAAGAGACCCAGTACTTC. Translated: CASSPTSGGPYQETQYF.

CDR3: CASSLMFGSPNSPLHF. Here the CDR3 DNA reads TGCGCCAGCAGCTTAATGTTTGGGAGCCCGAATTCACCCCTCCACTTT. The rearrangement uses TRBV5-1 and TRBJ1-6; no clear D. The CDR3 runs to 16 residues. Germline loops: CDR1 SGHRS, CDR2 YFSETQ. V lost 2 bases, J lost 7 bases, and 16 bases lay in between.

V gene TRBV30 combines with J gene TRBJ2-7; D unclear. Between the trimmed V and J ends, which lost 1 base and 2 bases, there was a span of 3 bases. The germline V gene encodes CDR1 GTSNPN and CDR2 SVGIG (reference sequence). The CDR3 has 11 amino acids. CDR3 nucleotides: TGTGCCTGGAGTGGAACCTACGAGCAGTACTTC. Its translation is CAWSGTYEQYF.

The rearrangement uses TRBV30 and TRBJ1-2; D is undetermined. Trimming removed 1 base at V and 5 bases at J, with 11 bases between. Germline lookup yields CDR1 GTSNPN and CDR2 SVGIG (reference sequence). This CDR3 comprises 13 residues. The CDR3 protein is CAWSEEGSYGYTF. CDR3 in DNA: TGTGCCTGGAGTGAAGAGGGTTCGTATGGCTACACCTTC.

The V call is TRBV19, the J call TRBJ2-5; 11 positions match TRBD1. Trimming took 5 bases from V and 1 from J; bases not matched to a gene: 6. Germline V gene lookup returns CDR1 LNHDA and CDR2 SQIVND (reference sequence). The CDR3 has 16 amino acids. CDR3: CASSSWTGGIQETQYF. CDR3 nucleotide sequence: TGTGCCAGTAGTTCGTGGACAGGGGGCATCCAAGAGACCCAGTACTTC.

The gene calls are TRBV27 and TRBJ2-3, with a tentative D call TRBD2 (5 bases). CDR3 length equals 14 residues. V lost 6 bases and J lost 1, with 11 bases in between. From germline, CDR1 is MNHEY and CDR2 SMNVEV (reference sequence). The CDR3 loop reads CASSQLGGTDTQYF. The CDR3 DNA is TGTGCCAGCAGCCAACTAGGTGGCACAGATACGCAGTATTTT.

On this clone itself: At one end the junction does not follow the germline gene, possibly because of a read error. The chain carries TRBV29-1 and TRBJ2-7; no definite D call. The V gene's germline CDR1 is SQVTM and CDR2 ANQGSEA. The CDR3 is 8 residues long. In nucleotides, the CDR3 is TGCAGCGTTGAAGATGGTTTCTTC. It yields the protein CSVEDGFF.

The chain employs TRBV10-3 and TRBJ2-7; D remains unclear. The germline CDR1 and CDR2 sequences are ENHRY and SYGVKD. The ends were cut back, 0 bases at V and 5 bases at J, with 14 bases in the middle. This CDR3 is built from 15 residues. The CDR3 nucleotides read TGTGCCATCAGTGAGTCACCAGTAAGGCTCCACGAGCAGTACTTC. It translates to CAISESPVRLHEQYF.

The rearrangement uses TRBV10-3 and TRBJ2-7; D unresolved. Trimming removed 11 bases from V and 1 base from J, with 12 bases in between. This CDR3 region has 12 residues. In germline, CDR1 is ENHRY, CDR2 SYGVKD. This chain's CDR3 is CASSGTSYEQYF. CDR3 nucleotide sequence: TGTGCCTCTAGTGGTACTTCCTACGAGCAGTACTTC.

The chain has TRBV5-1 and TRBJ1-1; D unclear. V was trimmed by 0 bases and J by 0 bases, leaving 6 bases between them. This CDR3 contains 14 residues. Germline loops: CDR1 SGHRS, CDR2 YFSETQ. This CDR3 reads CASSLVAMNTEAFF. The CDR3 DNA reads TGCGCCAGCAGCTTGGTCGCGATGAACACTGAAGCTTTCTTT.

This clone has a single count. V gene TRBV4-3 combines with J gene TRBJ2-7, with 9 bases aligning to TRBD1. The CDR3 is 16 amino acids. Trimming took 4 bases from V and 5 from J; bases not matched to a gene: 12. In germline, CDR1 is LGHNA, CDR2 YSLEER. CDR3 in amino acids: CASSPQTGGNTDEQYF. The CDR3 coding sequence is TGCGCCAGCAGCCCCCAAACAGGGGGCAATACGGACGAGCAGTACTTC.

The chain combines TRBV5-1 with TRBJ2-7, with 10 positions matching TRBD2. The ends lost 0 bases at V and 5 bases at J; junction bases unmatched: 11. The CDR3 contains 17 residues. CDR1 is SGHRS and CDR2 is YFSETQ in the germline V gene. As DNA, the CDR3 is TGCGCCAGCAGCTTGGCCCAATTAGCGGGAGGTATCGACGAGCAGTACTTC. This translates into CASSLAQLAGGIDEQYF.

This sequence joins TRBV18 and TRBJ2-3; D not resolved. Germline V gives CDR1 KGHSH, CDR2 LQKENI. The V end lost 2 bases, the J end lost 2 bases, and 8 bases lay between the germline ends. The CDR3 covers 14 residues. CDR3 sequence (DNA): TGTGCCAGCTCACCAAGGCAGACCACAGATACGCAGTATTTT. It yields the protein CASSPRQTTDTQYF.